This passage covers 4 T cell receptor beta chains from one sample sequenced in a study of Ad26.COV2.S vaccination and SARS-CoV-2 variants. Assay: immunoSEQ multiplex PCR; the TCRdb copy retains only in-frame clones and omits some. Here the sample spans about 390,000 clones, roughly nine tenths being singletons. The treatment is: about 20 received Ad26.COV2.S at low or high dose, single or two shots; 5 received placebo; per-sample allocation not given. All samples were drawn on day 63, counting from the first vaccine or placebo injection. The sample was peripheral blood, taken in a trial of Ad26.COV2.S vaccine versus placebo. The receptors here all came from a person between 18 and 65 years old who received the Ad26.COV2.S COVID-19 vaccine or a placebo.

The rearrangement links TRBV10-3 to TRBJ2-1, with TRBD2 matching over 7 bases. CDR3 length equals 14 residues. V was pared by 6 bases and J by 4 bases, with 6 bases of the junction left unmatched. In germline, CDR1 is ENHRY, CDR2 SYGVKD. In DNA, the CDR3 is TGTGCCATCAGCTGGGGCGGGGGTTACAATGAGCAGTTCTTC. Translating gives CAISWGGGYNEQFF.

The chain uses TRBV5-1 and TRBJ2-2; D may be TRBD2 (6 bases). V lost 2 bases to trimming and J lost 1 base, with 15 bases between them. The CDR3 runs to 17 residues. Germline CDR1 and CDR2: SGHRS and YFSETQ. For the CDR3, the DNA is TGCGCCAGCAGCTTCGACACGTATAGCGGGAACACCGGGGAGCTGTTTTTT. It translates to CASSFDTYSGNTGELFF.

The genes are TRBV7-6 and TRBJ1-1, with D perhaps TRBD1 (5 bases). Trimming cost V 6 bases and J 4 bases, with 21 bases left between them. Germline CDR1 and CDR2: SGHVS and FNYEAQ. This CDR3 is built from 16 residues. CDR3 loop: CASRSISGVRGTEAFF. CDR3 sequence (DNA): TGTGCCAGCAGGTCAATCTCGGGGGTTCGGGGCACTGAAGCTTTCTTT.

The chain carries TRBV18 and TRBJ1-1, with D maybe TRBD1 (6 bases). Germline assignment: CDR1 KGHSH and CDR2 LQKENI. V was shortened by 3 bases and J by 2 bases, with 7 bases between the two germline ends. The CDR3 length is 13 residues. In DNA form, the CDR3 reads TGTGCCAGCTCACCGGGGGCTAACACTGAAGCTTTCTTT. Its protein product is CASSPGANTEAFF.